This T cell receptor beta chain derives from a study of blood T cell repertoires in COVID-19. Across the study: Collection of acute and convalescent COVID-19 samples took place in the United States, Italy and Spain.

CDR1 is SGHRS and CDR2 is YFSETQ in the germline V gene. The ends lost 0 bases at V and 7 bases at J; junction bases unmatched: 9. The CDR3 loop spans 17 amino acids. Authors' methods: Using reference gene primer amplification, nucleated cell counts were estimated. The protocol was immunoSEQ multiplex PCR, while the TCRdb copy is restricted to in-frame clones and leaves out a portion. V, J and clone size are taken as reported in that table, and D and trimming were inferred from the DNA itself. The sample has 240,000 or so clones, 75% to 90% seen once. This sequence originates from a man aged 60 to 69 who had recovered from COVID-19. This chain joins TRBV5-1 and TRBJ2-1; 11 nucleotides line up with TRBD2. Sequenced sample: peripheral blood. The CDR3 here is CASSLGLTSGGGNEQFF. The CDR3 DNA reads TGCGCCAGCAGCTTGGGTCTTACTAGCGGGGGAGGAAATGAGCAGTTCTTC.